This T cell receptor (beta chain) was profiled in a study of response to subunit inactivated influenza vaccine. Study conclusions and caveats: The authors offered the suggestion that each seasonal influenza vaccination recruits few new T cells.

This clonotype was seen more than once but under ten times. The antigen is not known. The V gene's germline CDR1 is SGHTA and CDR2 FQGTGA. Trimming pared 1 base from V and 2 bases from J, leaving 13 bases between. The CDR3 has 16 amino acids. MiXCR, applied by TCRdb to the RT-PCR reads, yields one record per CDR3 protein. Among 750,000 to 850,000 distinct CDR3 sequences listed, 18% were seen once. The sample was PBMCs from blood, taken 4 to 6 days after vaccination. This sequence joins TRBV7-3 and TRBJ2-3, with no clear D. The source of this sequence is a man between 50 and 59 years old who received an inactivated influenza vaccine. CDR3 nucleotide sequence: TGTGCCAGCAGCTTAATGGGGAACGGAAACACAGATACGCAGTATTTT. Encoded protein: CASSLMGNGNTDTQYF.